The 20 T cell receptor beta chains below all came from one sample that was sequenced in a study of cytomegalovirus exposure and HLA in healthy donors. The PCR had 60 Vbeta and 13 Jbeta primers. Libraries were prepared by immunoSEQ multiplex PCR; TCRdb keeps only in-frame clonotypes and omits some of them. The table has approximately 100,000 clones, under 85% seen once. The sample consisted of PBMCs. Receptors were obtained from a man aged 40-55 years in good health and CMV-seropositive.

A single count supports this clone. This chain joins TRBV4-1 and TRBJ2-1, with unresolved D. Germline V lookup: CDR1 MGHRA, CDR2 YSYEKL. Trimming cost V 0 bases and J 0 bases, with 12 bases left between them. The CDR3 has 17 amino acids. Here the CDR3 reads CASSQDSRRSSYNEQFF. In DNA form, the CDR3 reads TGCGCCAGCAGCCAAGATTCGCGGCGGAGCTCCTACAATGAGCAGTTCTTC.

This chain connects TRBV28 to TRBJ2-6, with D possibly TRBD1 on 6 matching bases. CDR1 is MDHEN and CDR2 is SYDVKM in the germline V gene. There are 19 residues in the CDR3. V shed 2 bases and J shed 0 bases, with 17 bases lying between them. For the CDR3, the DNA is TGTGCCAGCAGTTTACCCCCGGGACAACTCAGCTCTGGGGCCAACGTCCTGACTTTC. Translated, it gives CASSLPPGQLSSGANVLTF.

J is TRBJ2-7 and V is TRBV28; TRBD2 aligns across 9 bases. The CDR3 consists of 14 residues. With 4 bases clipped from V and 5 bases from J, the junction kept 6 bases outside the gene matches. CDR1 is MDHEN, CDR2 SYDVKM, per germline. Here the CDR3 reads CASSSSGGLDEQYF. The CDR3 DNA reads TGTGCCAGCAGTTCAAGCGGGGGGCTCGACGAGCAGTACTTC.

This chain joins TRBV19 and TRBJ1-5; 10 bases align to TRBD1. After removal of 1 base from V and 3 bases from J, the junction contained 3 bases not matched to a gene. Germline lookup yields CDR1 LNHDA and CDR2 SQIVND (reference sequence). CDR3 length: 16 residues. This chain's CDR3 is CASSIGGTGDNQPQHF. The CDR3 DNA sequence: TGTGCCAGTAGTATAGGAGGGACAGGGGACAATCAGCCCCAGCATTTT.

This chain's CDR3 is CASSSKRGGLVDTQYF. CDR3 DNA: TGTGCCAGCAGTTCGAAGCGGGGGGGATTGGTGGATACGCAGTATTTT. The rearrangement uses TRBV28 and TRBJ2-3; TRBD2 aligns across 10 bases. There are 16 residues in the CDR3. The germline V gene has CDR1 MDHEN and CDR2 SYDVKM. The V gene end was trimmed by 4 bases and the J gene end by 6 bases; junction bases not matched to a gene: 10. Variable domain in full (rest from reference TRBV28 and TRBJ2-3): DVKVTQSSRYLVKRTGEKVFLECVQDMDHENMFWYRQDPGLGLRLIYFSYDVKMKEKGDIPEGYSVSREKKERFSLILESASTNQTSMYLCASSSKRGGLVDTQYFGPGTRLTVL.

The chain carries TRBV9 and TRBJ2-5, with 11 nucleotides matching TRBD2. Germline values: CDR1 SGDLS, CDR2 YYNGEE. This CDR3 has 17 residues. V lost 3 bases and J lost 4; bases outside the gene matches: 11. The CDR3 DNA is TGTGCCAGCAGCGCTAGCGGGGGGACTAGCCTGGGAGAGACCCAGTACTTC. Translating it yields CASSASGGTSLGETQYF.

The genes are TRBV5-6 and TRBJ2-7, with TRBD2 as a possible D gene (7 bases). V gave up 0 bases and J gave up 12 bases, with 16 bases separating them. This CDR3 comprises 13 residues. Looked up from germline, CDR1 is SGHDT and CDR2 is YYEEEE. CDR3 nucleotides: TGTGCCAGCAGCTTGGGGGGCGGGGGCTCCGTGTACTTC. It codes for CASSLGGGGSVYF.

The chain carries TRBV5-1 and TRBJ2-5, with D tentatively TRBD1 (6 bases). Germline V gene sequence: CDR1 SGHRS, CDR2 YFSETQ. The V gene lost 7 bases and the J gene lost 1 base, with 14 bases spanning the gap. The CDR3 runs 14 residues. DNA of the CDR3: TGCGCCAGCTGCTACTCGACAGGCCAAGAGACCCAGTACTTC. Encoded protein: CASCYSTGQETQYF.

This clone was seen only once. Here the CDR3 DNA reads TGTGCCAGCAGCCAAGAACCTGACTGGACAGTCTCCCCCAAAAACATTCAGTACTTC. Its translation is CASSQEPDWTVSPKNIQYF. The gene calls are TRBV4-2 and TRBJ2-4; D is possibly TRBD1 (6 bases). Between the trimmed V and J ends, which lost 0 bases and 2 bases, there was a span of 20 bases. CDR1 and CDR2 (germline): LGHNA, YNFKEQ. This CDR3 contains 19 residues.

This clone was observed a handful of times. The chain links TRBV6-5 to TRBJ2-3, with a weak D call TRBD2 (6 bases). This CDR3 is built from 15 residues. V dropped 1 base and J dropped 5 bases, with 13 bases sitting between them. The germline gives CDR1 MNHEY, CDR2 SVGAGI. DNA for the CDR3: TGTGCCAGCAGTTACTACGGGGGAACGGTAGATACGCAGTATTTT. Protein product: CASSYYGGTVDTQYF.

V and J are TRBV18 and TRBJ2-5, with D hard to call. Germline CDR1 is KGHSH and CDR2 is LQKENI. The V gene lost 4 bases and the J gene lost 4 bases, with 13 bases spanning the gap. The CDR3 totals 14 residues. The DNA for the CDR3 is TGTGCCAGCTCACGAGTTGACTCCTCAGAGACCCAGTACTTC. Protein: CASSRVDSSETQYF.

The chain is built from TRBV4-1 and TRBJ1-5; D is uncertain. With 0 bases removed from V and 6 bases from J, the gap between germline ends came to 12 bases. CDR3 length: 15 amino acids. The germline V gene has CDR1 MGHRA and CDR2 YSYEKL. The CDR3 bases are TGCGCCAGCAGCCAAGACAGTAACCCCAGTCAGCCCCAGCATTTT. It codes for CASSQDSNPSQPQHF.

This chain connects TRBV30 to TRBJ1-4, with D unclear. V was trimmed by 1 base and J by 7 bases, leaving 7 bases between them. CDR3 size: 12 residues. Germline V gives CDR1 GTSNPN, CDR2 SVGIG (reference sequence). CDR3 loop: CAWSERGEKLFF. The DNA for the CDR3 is TGTGCCTGGAGTGAAAGAGGTGAAAAACTGTTTTTT.

This chain connects TRBV28 to TRBJ1-3, with 7 bases that match TRBD1. Germline V gene data show CDR1 as MDHEN and CDR2 as SYDVKM. CDR3 length equals 16 residues. The junction had 4 bases not matched to a gene; V was cut back by 2 bases and J by 0 bases. CDR3 sequence: CASSLAGTASGNTIYF. DNA of the CDR3: TGTGCCAGCAGTTTAGCCGGGACAGCCTCTGGAAACACCATATATTTT.

This clone showed up just a few times. The gene calls are TRBV9 and TRBJ1-2; 8 positions agree with TRBD1. The CDR3 loop spans 12 amino acids. Germline V CDR1 and CDR2: SGDLS, YYNGEE. Trimming cost V 3 bases and J 8 bases; bases outside gene matches: 3. The CDR3: CASSGGQDGYTF. CDR3 coding DNA: TGTGCCAGCAGCGGGGGACAGGACGGCTACACCTTC.

The chain is built from TRBV18 and TRBJ2-1; tentative D call: TRBD1 (5 bases). The V end lost 4 bases, the J end lost 3 bases, and 19 bases lay between the germline ends. Per germline, CDR1 KGHSH and CDR2 LQKENI. The CDR3 totals 17 residues. DNA for the CDR3: TGTGCCAGCTCACTAGGTACATCCACAGGCCGCTACAATGAGCAGTTCTTC. It specifies CASSLGTSTGRYNEQFF. Using reference TRBV18 and TRBJ2-1 for the parts outside the CDR3, the full variable domain is NAGVMQNPRHLVRRRGQEARLRCSPMKGHSHVYWYRQLPEEGLKFMVYLQKENIIDESGMPKERFSAEFPKEGPSILRIQQVVRGDSAAYFCASSLGTSTGRYNEQFFGPGTRLTVL.

Of note for this clone: A read error may produce the germline difference seen at one junction end. This chain joins TRBV5-4 and TRBJ2-6, with TRBD1 as a possible D gene (6 bases). The CDR3 totals 14 residues. Germline V lookup: CDR1 SGHNT, CDR2 YYREEE (reference sequence). CDR3: CASRQGSGANGLTF. In nucleotides, the CDR3 is TGTGCCAGCAGACAGGGCTCTGGGGCCAACGGCCTGACTTTC.

This clone was found once. This rearrangement joins TRBV7-2 to TRBJ2-2; TRBD1 might be the D (5 bases). CDR1 is SGHTA, CDR2 FQGNSA, per germline. Trimming pared 10 bases from V and 1 base from J, leaving 10 bases between. CDR3 length equals 13 residues. The CDR3 DNA reads TGTGCCACCGGCGACAGGAACACCGGGGAGCTGTTTTTT. Protein: CATGDRNTGELFF.

The genes are TRBV7-9 and TRBJ2-2; D may be TRBD1 (6 bases). Germline V CDR1 and CDR2: SEHNR, FQNEAQ (reference sequence). CDR3 size: 15 residues. Trimming pared 4 bases from V and 0 bases from J, leaving 9 bases between. The CDR3 loop reads CASSYRQANTGELFF. CDR3 sequence (DNA): TGTGCCAGCAGCTACAGACAGGCGAACACCGGGGAGCTGTTTTTT. Full variable domain (outside the CDR3, taken from reference TRBV7-9 and TRBJ2-2): DTGVSQNPRHKITKRGQNVTFRCDPISEHNRLYWYRQTLGQGPEFLTYFQNEAQLEKSRLLSDRFSAERPKGSFSTLEIQRTEQGDSAMYLCASSYRQANTGELFFGEGSRLTVL.

The chain employs TRBV4-1 and TRBJ1-1; D perhaps matches TRBD1 (6 bases). This CDR3 has 16 residues. Germline-derived CDR1 and CDR2 are MGHRA and YSYEKL. V was clipped by 0 bases and J by 8 bases, with 19 bases between them. This chain's CDR3 is CASSQDLAGGDAEAFF. In DNA, the CDR3 is TGCGCCAGCAGCCAAGATTTGGCGGGGGGCGACGCAGAAGCTTTCTTT.